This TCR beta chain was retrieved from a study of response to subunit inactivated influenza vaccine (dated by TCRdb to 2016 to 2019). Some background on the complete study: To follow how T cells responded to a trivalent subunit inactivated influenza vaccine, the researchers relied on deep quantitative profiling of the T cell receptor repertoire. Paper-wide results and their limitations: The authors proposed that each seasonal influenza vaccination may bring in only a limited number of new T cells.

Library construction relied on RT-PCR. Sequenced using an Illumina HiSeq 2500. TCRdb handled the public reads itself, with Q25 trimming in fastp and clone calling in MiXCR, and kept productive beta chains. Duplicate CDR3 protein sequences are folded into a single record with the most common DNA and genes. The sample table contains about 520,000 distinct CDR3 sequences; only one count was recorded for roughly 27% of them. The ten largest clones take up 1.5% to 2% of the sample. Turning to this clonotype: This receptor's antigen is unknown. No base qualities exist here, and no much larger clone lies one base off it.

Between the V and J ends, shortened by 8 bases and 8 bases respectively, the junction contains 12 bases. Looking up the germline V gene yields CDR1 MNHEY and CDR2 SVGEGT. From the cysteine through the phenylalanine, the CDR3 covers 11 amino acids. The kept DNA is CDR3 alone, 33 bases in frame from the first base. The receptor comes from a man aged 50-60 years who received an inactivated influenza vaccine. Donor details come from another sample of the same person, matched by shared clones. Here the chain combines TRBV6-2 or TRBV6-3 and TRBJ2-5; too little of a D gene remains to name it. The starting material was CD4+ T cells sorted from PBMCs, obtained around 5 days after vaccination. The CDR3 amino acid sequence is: CASGSPITQYF. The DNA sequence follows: TGTGCCAGCGGCAGCCCTATAACCCAGTACTTC.